The clone carrying this T cell receptor beta chain has a count of ten or more. Its antigen is undetermined. Each patient went into thyroid surgery without having received any treatment. The data stem from a study of metastatic and nonmetastatic thyroid tumors. Study information: For malignant and benign thyroid patients, tumor or nodule tissue and blood were the sources whose repertoires were compared. Broader study findings: Compared with benign nodules, malignant thyroid tumors were reported to have significantly higher TCR beta diversity in both blood and tumor.

Authors' analysis steps: Building a distant-metastasis classifier for papillary thyroid cancer drew on CDR3 differences across clinicopathological groups. MiXCR re-clonotyped the PCR reads for TCRdb. These V and J calls originate from TCRdb's pipeline instead of the authors' own analysis. Of 53,000 or so clones in the sample, approximately 20% are singletons; the top ten hold around 4%. Germline V CDR1 and CDR2: ENHRY, SYGVKD. The CDR3 consists of 13 residues. Unmatched junction bases numbered 7, after V lost 9 bases and J lost 4 bases. This TCR derives from a female donor with papillary thyroid cancer or a benign thyroid nodule (not recorded which). Some clones in this sample may be carry-over from other donors' samples. Input material: blood. The chain links TRBV10-3 to TRBJ2-7, with 9 bases lining up with TRBD2. Here the CDR3 DNA reads TGTGCCATTGGCGGGACTAGCAGATACGAGCAGTACTTC. As protein: CAIGGTSRYEQYF.